The 7 T cell receptor beta chains below come from one sample, sequenced in a study of shared clonotypes between healthy human individuals. Libraries were prepared by immunoSEQ multiplex PCR; TCRdb keeps only in-frame clonotypes and omits some of them. The sample consists of around 1.5 million clones, around 98% of them appearing once. The sample was naive CD4+ T cells sorted from blood. Subset reported: CD45RA+ positively selected. These receptors originate from a man aged 25-45 years in good health.

Of note for this clone: Different DNA sequences within this sample yield the same CDR3. The rearrangement joins TRBV6-5 to TRBJ2-7; 8 bases map to TRBD1. The V gene's germline CDR1 is MNHEY and CDR2 SVGAGI. CDR3 length: 16 amino acids. Unmatched junction bases numbered 8, after V lost 0 bases and J lost 4 bases. The CDR3, as DNA: TGTGCCAGCAGTTACTCGCTAGGGACAGGTCGATACGAGCAGTACTTC. It codes for CASSYSLGTGRYEQYF.

The chain combines TRBV28 with TRBJ1-2; D uncertain. Germline CDR1 MDHEN, CDR2 SYDVKM. V lost 5 bases and J 8 bases, leaving 21 bases between the germline ends. The CDR3 is 15 residues long. CDR3 sequence reads: CASSVLIGVPEGYTF. CDR3 DNA sequence: TGTGCCAGCAGTGTATTAATCGGGGTTCCGGAGGGCTACACCTTC.

A few counts support this clone. This chain links TRBV21-1 with TRBJ2-7. TRBV21-1 is deemed a pseudogene. This CDR3 is 11 amino acids long. The CDR3 bases are TGTGCCAGCAGTTTGGGCTACGAGCAGTACTTC. This translates into CASSLGYEQYF.

This rearrangement joins TRBV13 to TRBJ2-3, with 9 bases fitting TRBD2. CDR1 and CDR2 from the germline V gene are PRHDT and FYEKMQ (reference sequence). The V gene end was trimmed by 5 bases and the J gene end by 3 bases; junction bases not matched to a gene: 3. This CDR3 has 14 residues. CDR3 residues: CASSTLAGTDTQYF. In nucleotides, the CDR3 is TGTGCCAGCAGCACTCTAGCGGGGACAGATACGCAGTATTTT.

The gene calls are TRBV13 and TRBJ2-5; 12 positions agree with TRBD2. This CDR3 is 17 amino acids long. The germline CDR1 and CDR2 sequences are PRHDT and FYEKMQ (reference sequence). The V gene end was trimmed by 3 bases and the J gene end by 5 bases; junction bases not matched to a gene: 10. The chain's CDR3 is CASSFLSLAGGTETQYF. CDR3 nucleotide sequence: TGTGCCAGCAGCTTCCTCTCTCTAGCGGGAGGGACGGAGACCCAGTACTTC.

The rearrangement joins TRBV7-9 to TRBJ1-2; D is unclear. The CDR3 sequence is 15 residues long. With 1 base removed from V and 4 bases from J, the gap between germline ends came to 13 bases. Germline values: CDR1 SEHNR, CDR2 FQNEAQ (reference sequence). The CDR3 reads CASSLEGGLSYGYTF. In DNA, the CDR3 is TGTGCCAGCAGCTTAGAAGGAGGTCTAAGCTATGGCTACACCTTC.

The J gene is TRBJ1-4, the V gene TRBV19; TRBD1 might be the D (5 bases). The germline V gene has CDR1 LNHDA and CDR2 SQIVND (reference sequence). This CDR3 region has 14 residues. V was trimmed by 10 bases and J by 6 bases, leaving 18 bases between them. CDR3 protein: CATKPRDGHEKLFF. CDR3 nucleotides: TGTGCCACTAAACCCCGGGACGGCCATGAAAAACTGTTTTTT.